This T cell receptor beta chain originates from a study of blood T cell repertoires in COVID-19. Overall study context: The samples span acute and convalescent COVID-19 from the United States, Italy and Spain. In each case, the material was cDNA or gDNA derived from T cells, B-cell-depleted T cells, or PBMCs.

Authors' methods: For nucleated cells, counts were estimated from reference gene primer amplification. Here immunoSEQ multiplex PCR was the method, and the copy in TCRdb shows in-frame clones only, minus some. V, J and clone size were drawn from that table, and D and trimming were deduced from the DNA. The sample lists 200,000 to 250,000 clones; around four fifths were seen once. V gave up 1 base and J gave up 3 bases; unmatched junction bases: 12. The V gene's germline CDR1 is LGHNA and CDR2 YNFKEQ. The CDR3 sequence is 18 residues long. The rearrangement links TRBV4-2 to TRBJ2-7; the match to TRBD2 covers 10 bases. The sample consisted of peripheral blood. This TCR was sampled from a woman aged 80 or over with active or convalescent COVID-19. The CDR3 loop reads CASSQADPTSGTIYEQYF. The CDR3 DNA reads TGTGCCAGCAGCCAAGCCGACCCAACTAGCGGGACGATCTACGAGCAGTACTTC.